This T cell receptor beta chain was identified during a study of cytomegalovirus exposure and HLA in healthy donors. On this clone: No antigen is known for it.

Method: immunoSEQ multiplex PCR; TCRdb's copy keeps in-frame clones and lacks some. Of fewer than 200,000 clones listed, around nine tenths were seen once; the top ten hold 2% to 3%. The CDR3 is 16 residues long. Trimming at V came to 0 bases and at J to 2 bases, leaving 6 bases not matched to a gene. In germline, CDR1 is SGHRS, CDR2 YFSETQ. Broader study findings: Most TCR sequences were rare, but some public TCRs occurred in many donors. Reports showed the classifier diagnosing cytomegalovirus status with high specificity and sensitivity. Clusters of TCRs from the first cohort tended to co-occur in the 120 or so validation repertoires (as a later analysis found). The study listed roughly 160 cytomegalovirus-associated TCR beta chains.

The sequence derives from a man aged 18 to 35 in good health and CMV-seropositive. Sequenced: PBMCs. The J gene is TRBJ2-5, the V gene TRBV5-1; TRBD2 matches at 8 bases. CDR3 sequence: CASSLAVAGTQETQYF. The DNA of the CDR3 is TGCGCCAGCAGCTTGGCGGTAGCGGGAACACAAGAGACCCAGTACTTC.